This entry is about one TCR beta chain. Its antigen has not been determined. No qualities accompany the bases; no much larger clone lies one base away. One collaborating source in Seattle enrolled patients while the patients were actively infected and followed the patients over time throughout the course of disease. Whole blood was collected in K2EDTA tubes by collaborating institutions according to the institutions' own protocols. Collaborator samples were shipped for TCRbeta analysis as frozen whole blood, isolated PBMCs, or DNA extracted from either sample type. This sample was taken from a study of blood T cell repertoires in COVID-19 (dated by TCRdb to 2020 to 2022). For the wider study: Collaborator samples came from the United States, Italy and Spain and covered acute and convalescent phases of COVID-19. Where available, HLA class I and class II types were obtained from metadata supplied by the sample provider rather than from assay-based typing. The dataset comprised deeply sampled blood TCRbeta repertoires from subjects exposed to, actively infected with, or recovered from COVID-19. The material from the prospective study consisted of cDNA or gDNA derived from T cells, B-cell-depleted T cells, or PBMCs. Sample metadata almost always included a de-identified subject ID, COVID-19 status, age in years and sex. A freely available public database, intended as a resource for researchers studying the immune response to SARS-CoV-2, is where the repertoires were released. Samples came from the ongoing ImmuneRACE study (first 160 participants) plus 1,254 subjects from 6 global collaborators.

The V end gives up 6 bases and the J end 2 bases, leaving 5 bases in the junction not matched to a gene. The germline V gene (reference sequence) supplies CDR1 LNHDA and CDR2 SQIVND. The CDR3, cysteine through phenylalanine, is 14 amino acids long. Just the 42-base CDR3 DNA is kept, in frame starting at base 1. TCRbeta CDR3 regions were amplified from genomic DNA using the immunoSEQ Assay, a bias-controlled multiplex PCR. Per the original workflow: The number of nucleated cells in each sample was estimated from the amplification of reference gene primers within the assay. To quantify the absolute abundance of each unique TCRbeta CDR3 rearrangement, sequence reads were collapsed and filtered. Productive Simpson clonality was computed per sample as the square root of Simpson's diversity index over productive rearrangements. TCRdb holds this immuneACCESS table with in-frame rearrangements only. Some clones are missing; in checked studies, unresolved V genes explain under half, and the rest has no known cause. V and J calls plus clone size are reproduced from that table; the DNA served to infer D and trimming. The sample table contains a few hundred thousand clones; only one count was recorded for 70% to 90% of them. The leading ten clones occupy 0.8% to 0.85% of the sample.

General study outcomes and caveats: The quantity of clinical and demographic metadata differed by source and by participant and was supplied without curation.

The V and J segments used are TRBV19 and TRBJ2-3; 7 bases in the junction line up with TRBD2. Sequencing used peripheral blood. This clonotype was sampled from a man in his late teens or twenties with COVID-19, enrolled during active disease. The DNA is TGTGCCAGTAGAACCGGGACTAACACAGATACGCAGTATTTT. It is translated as CASRTGTNTDTQYF.